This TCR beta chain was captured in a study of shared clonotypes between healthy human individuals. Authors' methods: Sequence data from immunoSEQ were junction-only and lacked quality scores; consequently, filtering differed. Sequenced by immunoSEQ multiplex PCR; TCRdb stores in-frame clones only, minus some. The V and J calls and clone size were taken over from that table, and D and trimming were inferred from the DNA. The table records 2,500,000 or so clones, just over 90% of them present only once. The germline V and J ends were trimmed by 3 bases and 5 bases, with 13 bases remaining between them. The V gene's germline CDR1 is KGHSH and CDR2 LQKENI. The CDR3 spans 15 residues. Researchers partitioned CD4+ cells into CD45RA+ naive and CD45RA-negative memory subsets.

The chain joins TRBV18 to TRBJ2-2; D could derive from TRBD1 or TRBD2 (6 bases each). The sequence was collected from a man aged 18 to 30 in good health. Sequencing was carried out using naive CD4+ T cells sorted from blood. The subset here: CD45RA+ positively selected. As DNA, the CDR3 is TGTGCCAGCTCACCGGGGGGCAGGAGTACCGGGGAGCTGTTTTTT. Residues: CASSPGGRSTGELFF.